These T cell receptor beta chains were read from a single sample in a study of CD8 T cells in ankylosing spondylitis. MiXCR was run by TCRdb on the 5' RACE reads, yielding one entry per CDR3 protein. The data hold a few hundred thousand distinct CDR3 sequences, with around 20% observed a single time. The sample comprised blood, either unsorted or a sorted T cell fraction (not recorded which). These receptors all come from a male donor with ankylosing spondylitis or in good health (not recorded which). Each CDR3 is given with its conserved first and last residue. D genes are given only for firm matches. Clone size, where shown, is once, few, many, or a class for clones that have expanded.

abundance	v_gene	d_gene	j_gene	CDR3aa	CDR3nt
NA	TRBV6-1	NA	TRBJ1-2	CASRGRHGGYTF	TGTGCCAGCAGGGGCCGCCACGGAGGCTACACCTTC
many	TRBV29-1	TRBD1	TRBJ2-1	CSVAGTGGLDNEQFF	TGCAGCGTCGCCGGGACAGGGGGGCTCGACAATGAGCAGTTCTTC
many	TRBV12-3/TRBV12-4	NA	TRBJ1-5	CASSLGSNQPQHF	TGTGCCAGCAGTTTAGGGTCCAATCAGCCCCAGCATTTT
NA	TRBV29-1	NA	TRBJ2-2	CSGGGGFTGGAGTGELFF	TGCAGCGGTGGGGGCGGGTTTACAGGTGGCGCCGGAACCGGGGAGCTGTTTTTT
NA	TRBV5-1	NA	TRBJ2-1	CASSFKGYEQFF	TGCGCCAGCAGCTTCAAGGGATATGAGCAGTTCTTC
many	TRBV5-1	NA	TRBJ1-1	CASSQGQANTEAFF	TGCGCCAGCAGCCAGGGACAAGCAAACACTGAAGCTTTCTTT
few	TRBV6-1	NA	TRBJ2-3	CASGITDTQYF	TGTGCCAGCGGTATCACAGATACGCAGTATTTT
few	TRBV12-3/TRBV12-4	NA	TRBJ2-2	CASSSGGLPWSGELFF	TGTGCCAGCAGCTCCGGCGGACTACCTTGGAGCGGGGAGCTGTTTTTT
few	TRBV5-1	NA	TRBJ2-1	CASTDGGPYNEQFF	TGCGCCAGCACTGACGGGGGACCCTACAATGAGCAGTTCTTC
few	TRBV7-3	NA	TRBJ2-5	CASSLGHQGSETQYF	TGTGCCAGCAGCTTAGGTCACCAGGGGTCAGAGACCCAGTACTTC
NA	TRBV20-1	NA	TRBJ1-2	CSANLGNLYGYTF	TGCAGTGCCAACCTGGGGAACCTCTATGGCTACACCTTC
NA	TRBV29-1	NA	TRBJ1-5	CSVRQNNQPQHF	TGCAGCGTACGACAGAACAATCAGCCCCAGCATTTT
few	TRBV11-2	TRBD2	TRBJ2-2	CASSWTSGYTGELFF	TGTGCCAGCAGCTGGACTAGCGGGTATACCGGGGAGCTGTTTTTT
NA	TRBV7-9	TRBD2	TRBJ2-1	CASSYLPGLATNNEQFF	TGTGCCAGCAGCTACCTTCCGGGACTAGCTACGAACAATGAGCAGTTCTTC
NA	TRBV2	NA	TRBJ2-1	CASRTASYNEQFF	TGTGCCAGCCGGACAGCTTCCTACAATGAGCAGTTCTTC
few	TRBV27	NA	TRBJ1-6	CASSLSPDPRTTNSPLHF	TGTGCCAGCAGTTTATCTCCCGACCCGAGGACGACCAATTCACCCCTCCACTTT
NA	TRBV29-1	NA	TRBJ2-5	CSAQQGQETQYF	TGCAGCGCACAACAGGGTCAAGAGACCCAGTACTTC
NA	TRBV7-6	TRBD2	TRBJ2-3	CASRAGGGGGSTDTQYF	TGTGCCAGCAGAGCCGGCGGCGGGGGGGGAAGCACAGATACGCAGTATTTT
many	TRBV5-1	TRBD1	TRBJ1-4	CASSLDGTGVEKLFF	TGCGCCAGCAGCCTGGACGGGACAGGGGTCGAAAAACTGTTTTTT
NA	TRBV7-3	NA	TRBJ2-3	CASSSDSNTQYF	TGTGCCAGCAGCTCAGACTCCAATACGCAGTATTTT
many	TRBV7-2	NA	TRBJ1-6	CASSLVSAGLGTSPLHF	TGTGCCAGCAGCTTAGTGTCGGCTGGACTAGGGACTTCACCCCTCCACTTT
NA	TRBV5-1	TRBD2	TRBJ2-3	CASSWDYYSPDTQYF	TGCGCCAGCAGCTGGGACTATTACTCGCCAGATACGCAGTATTTT
many	TRBV20-1	TRBD1	TRBJ1-1	CSARVGTANTEAFF	TGCAGTGCTAGAGTAGGGACAGCGAACACTGAAGCTTTCTTT
few	TRBV12-3/TRBV12-4	NA	TRBJ2-6	CASSPVDGGANVLTF	TGTGCCAGCAGCCCCGTGGATGGGGGGGCCAACGTCCTGACTTTC
few	TRBV10-3	NA	TRBJ2-1	CASQAGSLYNEQFF	TGTGCCTCTCAAGCAGGGAGCCTTTACAATGAGCAGTTCTTC
few	TRBV5-1	NA	TRBJ2-3	CASSLRMGDTQYF	TGCGCCAGCAGCTTGCGAATGGGAGATACGCAGTATTTT
NA	TRBV3-1	TRBD2	TRBJ2-3	CASSETSGGSSTDTQYF	TGTGCCAGCAGCGAGACTAGCGGGGGGTCTAGCACAGATACGCAGTATTTT
NA	TRBV28	NA	TRBJ1-2	CASSFTGDGYTF	TGTGCCAGCAGTTTTACGGGCGATGGCTACACCTTC